These 31 T cell receptor beta chains were sequenced from one sample in a study of blood T cell repertoires in COVID-19. Here immunoSEQ multiplex PCR was the method, and the copy in TCRdb shows in-frame clones only, minus some. The sample comprises 20,000 to 30,000 clones, 90% to 95% of which are singletons, and 4% to 4.5% rests with the top ten. The material sequenced was peripheral blood. The receptor set was obtained from a woman in her forties or fifties with active COVID-19.

The J gene is TRBJ1-1, the V gene TRBV6-5, with 7 positions matching TRBD1. V trimming: 10 bases; J trimming: 1 base; junction bases outside the gene matches: 9. Germline V lookup: CDR1 MNHEY, CDR2 SVGAGI. This CDR3 contains 14 residues. DNA of the CDR3: TGTGCCAACTCCCTCGGACAGGCGAACACTGAAGCTTTCTTT. This encodes CANSLGQANTEAFF.

The gene calls are TRBV4-2 and TRBJ2-7; 14 nucleotides agree with TRBD2. The CDR3 runs 18 residues. J gave up 5 bases and V 4 bases, and 13 bases lay outside the gene matches. Germline V gene data show CDR1 as LGHNA and CDR2 as YNFKEQ. CDR3 nucleotides: TGTGCCAGCAGCCCGGGACTAGCGGGAGTACTAGATCGGGACGAGCAGTACTTC. It encodes CASSPGLAGVLDRDEQYF.

The rearrangement joins TRBV3-1 (or the pseudogene TRBV3-2) to TRBJ1-1; D might be TRBD1 (5 bases). V dropped 4 bases and J dropped 0 bases, with 21 bases sitting between them. This CDR3 has 18 amino acids. Germline values: CDR1 LGHDT, CDR2 YNNKEL (reference sequence). CDR3 in amino acids: CASSPSGGGAGLNTEAFF. In DNA form, the CDR3 reads TGTGCCAGCAGCCCCAGCGGCGGGGGAGCAGGACTGAACACTGAAGCTTTCTTT.

This chain connects TRBV7-3 to TRBJ2-1; 9 bases agree with TRBD2. From germline, CDR1 is SGHTA and CDR2 FQGTGA. Trimming removed 6 bases from V and 4 bases from J; junction bases left unmatched: 7. This CDR3 is built from 15 residues. The CDR3 loop is CASRSSGALYNEQFF. CDR3 DNA: TGTGCCAGCAGGTCTAGCGGGGCCCTTTACAATGAGCAGTTCTTC.

This chain connects TRBV28 to TRBJ2-5; a weak D match, TRBD1 (5 bases). Germline CDR1 and CDR2: MDHEN and SYDVKM. The CDR3 is made up of 12 amino acids. V gave up 4 bases and J gave up 5 bases, with 8 bases separating them. In DNA form, the CDR3 reads TGTGCCAGCAGTTCCAGGGTTGAGACCCAGTACTTC. This encodes CASSSRVETQYF.

This clone was recorded only once. The chain carries TRBV11-2 and TRBJ2-3; a possible D gene is TRBD1 (5 bases). CDR3 length: 12 amino acids. V lost 7 bases to trimming and J lost 1 base, with 6 bases between them. Germline loops: CDR1 SGHAT, CDR2 FQNNGV. In DNA form, the CDR3 reads TGTGCCAGCACACAGGGCACAGATACGCAGTATTTT. The encoded protein is CASTQGTDTQYF.

The J gene is TRBJ1-5, the V gene TRBV15; tentatively, D is TRBD1 (5 bases). The V gene lost 3 bases and the J gene lost 6 bases, with 15 bases spanning the gap. The CDR3 totals 15 residues. The germline V gene encodes CDR1 LNHNV and CDR2 YYDKDF (reference sequence). The CDR3 nucleotides are TGTGCCACCAGCAGCCTGCAGGGTTGGGGTCAGCCCCAGCATTTT. It codes for CATSSLQGWGQPQHF.

This chain joins TRBV29-1 and TRBJ2-1, with TRBD2 as a possible D gene (7 bases). The CDR3 is 14 amino acids. V lost 3 bases and J 7 bases, leaving 16 bases between the germline ends. Per germline, CDR1 SQVTM and CDR2 ANQGSEA. In nucleotides, the CDR3 is TGCAGCGTTGATGAGGGGGAGGGCCGAAATGAGCAGTTCTTC. This sequence encodes CSVDEGEGRNEQFF.

Details on this clone: One junction end does not reproduce the germline sequence, and a read error may be involved. The gene calls are TRBV5-1 and TRBJ2-1; the D is unclear. CDR1 and CDR2 (germline): SGHRS, YFSETQ. The CDR3 has 17 residues. The CDR3 here is CASSLDAETLKAAERFF. The CDR3 DNA reads TGCGCCAGCAGCTTGGATGCTGAGACGTTAAAGGCCGCTGAGCGGTTCTTC.

The chain joins TRBV18 to TRBJ2-2; TRBD1 might be the D (7 bases). Trimming took off 3 bases at V and 7 bases at J, with 24 bases between the two ends. Germline V gives CDR1 KGHSH, CDR2 LQKENI. The CDR3 extends over 18 amino acids. CDR3 in amino acids: CASSPPTGRFRLGGELFF. The CDR3 region has the DNA TGTGCCAGCTCACCCCCGACAGGGCGATTCCGACTAGGCGGGGAGCTGTTTTTT.

This rearrangement joins TRBV6-1 to TRBJ1-3; 7 positions match TRBD1. Unmatched junction bases numbered 2, after V lost 0 bases and J lost 3 bases. This CDR3 region has 15 residues. CDR1 is MNHNS, CDR2 SASEGT, per germline. The CDR3 loop reads CASSEAGTVGNTIYF. DNA for the CDR3: TGTGCCAGCAGTGAAGCGGGGACAGTTGGAAACACCATATATTTT.

This chain uses TRBV6-2 or TRBV6-3 with TRBJ1-2, with 7 nucleotides matching TRBD1. The V and J ends lost 5 bases and 3 bases, in that order; junction bases with no gene match: 6. The CDR3 consists of 14 residues. Per germline, CDR1 MNHEY and CDR2 SVGEGT. CDR3: CASSRDRPDYGYTF. The DNA of the CDR3 is TGTGCCAGCAGTAGGGACAGACCAGACTATGGCTACACCTTC.

The genes are TRBV4-1 and TRBJ2-3, with D perhaps TRBD2 (6 bases). Trimming pared 1 base from V and 0 bases from J, leaving 11 bases between. The CDR3 contains 16 residues. Germline lookup yields CDR1 MGHRA and CDR2 YSYEKL. CDR3 residues: CASSQGNSGSTDTQYF. CDR3 nucleotides: TGCGCCAGCAGCCAAGGGAATAGCGGAAGCACAGATACGCAGTATTTT.

This chain uses TRBV10-3 with TRBJ1-1; TRBD1 is a possible D gene (6 bases). Per germline, CDR1 ENHRY and CDR2 SYGVKD. V was clipped by 5 bases and J by 0 bases, with 7 bases between them. CDR3 size: 13 residues. CDR3 nucleotides: TGTGCCATCAGTCCAGGGGTGAACACTGAAGCTTTCTTT. It codes for CAISPGVNTEAFF.

This chain connects TRBV28 to TRBJ2-3; a weak D match, TRBD2 (6 bases). The CDR3 extends over 14 amino acids. V was pared by 6 bases and J by 4 bases, with 14 bases between. The germline V gene encodes CDR1 MDHEN and CDR2 SYDVKM. For the CDR3, the DNA is TGTGCCAGCAGGCGACCGACTAGAGCAGATACGCAGTATTTT. Amino acid sequence: CASRRPTRADTQYF. The variable domain in full, completed from reference TRBV28 and TRBJ2-3, reads DVKVTQSSRYLVKRTGEKVFLECVQDMDHENMFWYRQDPGLGLRLIYFSYDVKMKEKGDIPEGYSVSREKKERFSLILESASTNQTSMYLCASRRPTRADTQYFGPGTRLTVL.

The chain carries TRBV6-1 and TRBJ1-5; no reliable D call. The germline V gene encodes CDR1 MNHNS and CDR2 SASEGT. Trimming pared 1 base from V and 7 bases from J, leaving 11 bases between. The CDR3 extends over 14 amino acids. CDR3 in amino acids: CASSEDGGAQPQHF. CDR3 nucleotide sequence: TGTGCCAGCAGTGAAGATGGAGGCGCCCAGCCCCAGCATTTT.

This chain links TRBV2 with TRBJ2-3; a possible D gene is TRBD1 (6 bases). CDR1 is SNHLY and CDR2 is FYNNEI in the germline V gene. V dropped 7 bases and J dropped 3 bases, with 11 bases sitting between them. The CDR3 is 13 residues long. As DNA, the CDR3 is TGTGCCAGCACAGACAGGAGGACAGATACGCAGTATTTT. It encodes CASTDRRTDTQYF. The variable domain in full, with the rest retrieved from reference TRBV2 and TRBJ2-3, is EPEVTQTPSHQVTQMGQEVILRCVPISNHLYFYWYRQILGQKVEFLVSFYNNEISEKSEIFDDQFSVERPDGSNFTLKIRSTKLEDSAMYFCASTDRRTDTQYFGPGTRLTVL.

This clone was seen only once. V and J are TRBV5-1 and TRBJ1-6, with D maybe TRBD1 (5 bases). V was pared by 3 bases and J by 7 bases, with 14 bases between. Germline V gene data show CDR1 as SGHRS and CDR2 as YFSETQ. The CDR3 totals 15 residues. DNA of the CDR3: TGCGCCAGCAGCTCATCAGGGTTCGACAATTCACCCCTCCACTTT. This encodes CASSSSGFDNSPLHF. The full variable domain, rest sourced from reference TRBV5-1 and TRBJ1-6, is KAGVTQTPRYLIKTRGQQVTLSCSPISGHRSVSWYQQTPGQGLQFLFEYFSETQRNKGNFPGRFSGRQFSNSRSEMNVSTLELGDSALYLCASSSSGFDNSPLHFGNGTRLTVT.

The chain joins TRBV5-1 to TRBJ1-1; D uncertain. The germline gives CDR1 SGHRS, CDR2 YFSETQ. V lost 2 bases, J lost 1 base, and 12 bases lay in between. This CDR3 contains 15 residues. CDR3 region: CASSFVPRENTEAFF. The CDR3, as DNA: TGCGCCAGCAGCTTTGTACCTCGCGAGAACACTGAAGCTTTCTTT.

This chain connects TRBV23-1 to TRBJ2-1; tentative D call: TRBD1 (6 bases). TRBV23-1 is annotated as an ORF whose role is uncertain. Trimming stripped 6 bases from V and 5 bases from J, with 8 bases between. This CDR3 is 12 amino acids long. DNA for the CDR3: TGCGCCAGCAGCGACAGGAACAATGAGCAGTTCTTC. Its translation is CASSDRNNEQFF.

Concerning this clone itself: The junction does not match germline at one end; this may be a read error. The V gene is TRBV25-1, the J gene TRBJ2-7, with 7 bases matching TRBD1. This CDR3 is 13 amino acids long. Germline V gene data show CDR1 as MGHDK and CDR2 as SYGVNS. The chain's CDR3 is CVSRAGTAYEQYF. In DNA, the CDR3 is TGTGTCAGCAGGGCCGGGACAGCCTACGAGCAGTACTTC.

This chain joins TRBV10-3 and TRBJ2-7; 8 bases line up with TRBD2. Germline-derived CDR1 and CDR2 are ENHRY and SYGVKD. This CDR3 is built from 14 residues. V lost 6 bases, J lost 2 bases, and 6 bases stayed unmatched. The CDR3 bases are TGTGCCATCAGGAGGACGGGGGGGACCTACGAGCAGTACTTC. It specifies CAIRRTGGTYEQYF.

This clone was seen a few times. The V gene is TRBV28, the J gene TRBJ2-2; 12 bases are a match to TRBD1. The CDR3 has 16 amino acids. CDR1 and CDR2 (germline): MDHEN, SYDVKM. V gave up 5 bases and J gave up 7 bases; unmatched junction bases: 8. The CDR3 DNA is TGTGCCAGCAGTGGGGGACAGGGGGCGCTTAGCGGGGAGCTGTTTTTT. Amino acid sequence: CASSGGQGALSGELFF.

This chain joins TRBV3-1 (or the pseudogene TRBV3-2) and TRBJ1-1; D is possibly TRBD1 (5 bases). V was shortened by 4 bases and J by 2 bases, with 20 bases between the two germline ends. The CDR3 has 17 residues. Germline CDR1 and CDR2: LGHDT and YNNKEL (reference sequence). The CDR3, as DNA: TGTGCCAGCAGCCTGGGGGGACTGCCGGGAGGCAACACTGAAGCTTTCTTT. It encodes CASSLGGLPGGNTEAFF.

The V and J genes are TRBV10-3 and TRBJ1-4, with 9 bases lining up with TRBD1. Germline assignment: CDR1 ENHRY and CDR2 SYGVKD. The CDR3 is 16 amino acids. The trim removed 11 bases at V and 0 bases at J, leaving 10 bases unmatched. The CDR3 DNA reads as TGTGCCTCGTCCGGGCGGACAGGGGCAACTAATGAAAAACTGTTTTTT. This encodes CASSGRTGATNEKLFF.

In the case of this clone: At one boundary the junction diverges from the germline segment, which might be a read error. The J gene is TRBJ2-1, the V gene TRBV11-2; D might be TRBD1 (8 bases). This CDR3 contains 15 residues. CDR1 is SGHAT and CDR2 is FQNNGV in the germline V gene. CDR3 in DNA: TGTGCCAGCAGCTTAGGGACAGGGAGGGACAATGAGCAATTCTTC. It codes for CASSLGTGRDNEQFF.

This chain links TRBV28 with TRBJ1-2; a possible D gene is TRBD1 (6 bases). Trimming took 2 bases from V and 0 from J, leaving 13 bases between them. This CDR3 is built from 16 residues. Germline CDR1 MDHEN, CDR2 SYDVKM. The CDR3 DNA reads TGTGCCAGCAGTTTACAGGGGAGCATCGCTAACTATGGCTACACCTTC. It encodes CASSLQGSIANYGYTF.

V gene TRBV6-5 combines with J gene TRBJ1-2, with TRBD1 identical over 9 bases. V lost 5 bases and J lost 11; bases outside the gene matches: 3. The CDR3 loop spans 11 amino acids. Germline V lookup: CDR1 MNHEY, CDR2 SVGAGI. The CDR3 nucleotides read TGTGCCAGCAGTCCCGGGACAGGGTACACCTTC. Its translation is CASSPGTGYTF.

In DNA form, the CDR3 reads TGTGCCAGCAGCGTAACCGGCACCGGGGAGCTGTTTTTT. Its translation: CASSVTGTGELFF. V is TRBV9 and J is TRBJ2-2; the D is unclear. Germline lookup yields CDR1 SGDLS and CDR2 YYNGEE. V lost 1 base and J lost 4, with 5 bases in between. The CDR3 is 13 amino acids.

This chain uses TRBV28 with TRBJ1-5; 8 nucleotides agree with TRBD1. CDR1 is MDHEN, CDR2 SYDVKM, per germline. The CDR3 contains 17 residues. V gave up 2 bases and J gave up 11 bases; unmatched junction bases: 17. The CDR3 coding sequence is TGTGCCAGCAGTTTACCGGGCGGGACAGGACAAATGGGGGCCCAGCATTTT. Its protein product is CASSLPGGTGQMGAQHF.

The V gene is TRBV5-4, the J gene TRBJ2-1, with D possibly matching TRBD2 (5 bases). The CDR3 is 15 amino acids. V lost 4 bases, J lost 7 bases, and 18 bases lay in between. CDR1 is SGHNT, CDR2 YYREEE, per germline (reference sequence). In DNA, the CDR3 is TGTGCCAGCAGCCCCCCCGGGTTAGCGCTTAATGAGCAGTTCTTC. This codes for CASSPPGLALNEQFF.